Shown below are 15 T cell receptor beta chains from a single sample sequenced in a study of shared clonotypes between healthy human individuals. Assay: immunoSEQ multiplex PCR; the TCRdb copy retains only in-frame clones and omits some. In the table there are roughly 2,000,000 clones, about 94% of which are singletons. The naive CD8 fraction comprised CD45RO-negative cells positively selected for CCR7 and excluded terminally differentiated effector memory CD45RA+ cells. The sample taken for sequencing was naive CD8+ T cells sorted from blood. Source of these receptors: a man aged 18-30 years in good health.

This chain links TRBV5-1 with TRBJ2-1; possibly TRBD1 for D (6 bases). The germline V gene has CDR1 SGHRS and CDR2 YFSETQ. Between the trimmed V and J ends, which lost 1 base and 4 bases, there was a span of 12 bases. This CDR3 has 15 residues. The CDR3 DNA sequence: TGCGCCAGCAGCTTGCCGGCAGGGGAATACAATGAGCAGTTCTTC. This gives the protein CASSLPAGEYNEQFF.

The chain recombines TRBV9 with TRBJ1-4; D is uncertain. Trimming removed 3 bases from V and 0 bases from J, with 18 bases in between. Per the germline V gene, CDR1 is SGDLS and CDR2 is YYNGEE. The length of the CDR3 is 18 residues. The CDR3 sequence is CASSEAPTEIATNEKLFF. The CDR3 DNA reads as TGTGCCAGCAGCGAGGCCCCAACAGAAATTGCAACTAATGAAAAACTGTTTTTT.

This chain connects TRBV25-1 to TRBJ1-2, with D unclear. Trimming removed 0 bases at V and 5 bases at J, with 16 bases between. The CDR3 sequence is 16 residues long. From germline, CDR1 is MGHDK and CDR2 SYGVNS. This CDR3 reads CASSEYGSAGIYGYTF. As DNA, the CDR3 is TGTGCCAGCAGTGAATACGGTTCGGCAGGAATATATGGCTACACCTTC.

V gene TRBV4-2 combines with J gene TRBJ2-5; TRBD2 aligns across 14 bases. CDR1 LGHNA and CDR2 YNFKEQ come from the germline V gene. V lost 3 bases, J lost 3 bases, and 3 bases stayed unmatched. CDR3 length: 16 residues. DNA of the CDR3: TGTGCCAGCAGCCAGACTAGCGGGGGGGAGGAAGAGACCCAGTACTTC. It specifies CASSQTSGGEEETQYF.

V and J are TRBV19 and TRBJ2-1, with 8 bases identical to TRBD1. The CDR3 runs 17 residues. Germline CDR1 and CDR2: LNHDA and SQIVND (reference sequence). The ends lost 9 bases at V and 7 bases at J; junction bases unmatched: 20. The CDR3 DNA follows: TGTGCCAGCTTATATGGCAAGCTGCGGACAGGGTCAAATGAGCAGTTCTTC. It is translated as CASLYGKLRTGSNEQFF.

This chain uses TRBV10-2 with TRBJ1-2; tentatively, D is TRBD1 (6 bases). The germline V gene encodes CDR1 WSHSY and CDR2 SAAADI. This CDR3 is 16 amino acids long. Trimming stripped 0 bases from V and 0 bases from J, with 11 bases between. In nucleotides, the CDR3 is TGCGCCAGCAGTGAGTCGGACAGAGGAGCTAACTATGGCTACACCTTC. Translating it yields CASSESDRGANYGYTF.

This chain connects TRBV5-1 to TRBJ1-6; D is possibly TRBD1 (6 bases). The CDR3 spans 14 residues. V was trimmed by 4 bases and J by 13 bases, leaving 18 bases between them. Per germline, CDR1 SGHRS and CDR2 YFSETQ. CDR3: CASSNQGREEPLHF. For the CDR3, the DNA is TGCGCCAGCAGCAACCAGGGGCGCGAGGAGCCCCTCCACTTT.

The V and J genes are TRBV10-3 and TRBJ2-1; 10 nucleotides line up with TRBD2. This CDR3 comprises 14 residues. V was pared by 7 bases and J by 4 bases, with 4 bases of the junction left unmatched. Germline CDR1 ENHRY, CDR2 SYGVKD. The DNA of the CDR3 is TGTGCCATCACAACTAGCGGGGCATACAATGAGCAGTTCTTC. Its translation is CAITTSGAYNEQFF.

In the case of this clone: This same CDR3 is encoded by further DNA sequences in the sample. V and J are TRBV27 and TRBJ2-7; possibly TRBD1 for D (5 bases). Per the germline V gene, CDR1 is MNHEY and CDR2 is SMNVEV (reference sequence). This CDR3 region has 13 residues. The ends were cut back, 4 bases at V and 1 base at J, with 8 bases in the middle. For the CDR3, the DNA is TGTGCCAGCAGTTGGGGCAGATCCTACGAGCAGTACTTC. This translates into CASSWGRSYEQYF.

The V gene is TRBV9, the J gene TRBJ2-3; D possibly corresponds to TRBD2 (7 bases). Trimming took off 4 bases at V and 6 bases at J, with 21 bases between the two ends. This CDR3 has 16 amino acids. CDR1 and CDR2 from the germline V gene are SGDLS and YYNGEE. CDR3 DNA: TGTGCCAGCAGCTCCGACCCGGGGGGCGCGCCCGATACGCAGTATTTT. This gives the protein CASSSDPGGAPDTQYF.

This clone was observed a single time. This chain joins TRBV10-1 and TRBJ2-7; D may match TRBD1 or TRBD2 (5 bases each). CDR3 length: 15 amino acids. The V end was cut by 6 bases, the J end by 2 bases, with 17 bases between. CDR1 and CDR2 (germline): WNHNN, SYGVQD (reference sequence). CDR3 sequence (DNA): TGCGCCAGCAGCTCCTCGAGGGGATCGACCTACGAGCAGTACTTC. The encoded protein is CASSSSRGSTYEQYF.

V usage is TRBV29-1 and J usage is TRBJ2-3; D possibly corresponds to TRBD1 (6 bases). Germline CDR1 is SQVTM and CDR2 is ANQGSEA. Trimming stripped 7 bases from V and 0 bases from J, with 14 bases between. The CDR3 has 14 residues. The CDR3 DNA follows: TGCAGCGCAGTGGTCAGGGGAAGCACAGATACGCAGTATTTT. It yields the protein CSAVVRGSTDTQYF.

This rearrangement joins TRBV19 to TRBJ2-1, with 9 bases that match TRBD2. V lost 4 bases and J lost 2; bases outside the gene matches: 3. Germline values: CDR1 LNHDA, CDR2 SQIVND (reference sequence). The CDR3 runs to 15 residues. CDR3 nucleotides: TGTGCCAGTAGTAGTGCGGGGGGGCCCTACAATGAGCAGTTCTTC. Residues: CASSSAGGPYNEQFF.

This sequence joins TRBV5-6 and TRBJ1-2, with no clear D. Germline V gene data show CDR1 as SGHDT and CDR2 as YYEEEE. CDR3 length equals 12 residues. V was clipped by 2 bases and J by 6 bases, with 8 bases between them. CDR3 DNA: TGTGCCAGCAGCTTCCTGTTCGATGGCTACACCTTC. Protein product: CASSFLFDGYTF.

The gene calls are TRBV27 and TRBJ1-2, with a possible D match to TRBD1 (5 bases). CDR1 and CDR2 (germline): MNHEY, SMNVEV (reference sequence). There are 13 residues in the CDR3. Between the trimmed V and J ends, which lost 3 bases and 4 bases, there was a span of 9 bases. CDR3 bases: TGTGCCAGCAGTTTCTGGCAGGGCTATGGCTACACCTTC. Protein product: CASSFWQGYGYTF.